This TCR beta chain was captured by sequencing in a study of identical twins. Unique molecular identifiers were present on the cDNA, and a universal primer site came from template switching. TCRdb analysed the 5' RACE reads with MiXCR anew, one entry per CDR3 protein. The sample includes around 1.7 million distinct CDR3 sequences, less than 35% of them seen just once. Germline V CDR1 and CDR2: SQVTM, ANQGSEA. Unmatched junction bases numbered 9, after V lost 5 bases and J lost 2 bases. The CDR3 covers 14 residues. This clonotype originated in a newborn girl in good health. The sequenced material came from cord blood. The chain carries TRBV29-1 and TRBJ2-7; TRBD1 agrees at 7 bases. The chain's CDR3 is CSVRKGRGTYEQYF. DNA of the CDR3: TGCAGCGTTCGAAAGGGCAGGGGGACCTACGAGCAGTACTTC.